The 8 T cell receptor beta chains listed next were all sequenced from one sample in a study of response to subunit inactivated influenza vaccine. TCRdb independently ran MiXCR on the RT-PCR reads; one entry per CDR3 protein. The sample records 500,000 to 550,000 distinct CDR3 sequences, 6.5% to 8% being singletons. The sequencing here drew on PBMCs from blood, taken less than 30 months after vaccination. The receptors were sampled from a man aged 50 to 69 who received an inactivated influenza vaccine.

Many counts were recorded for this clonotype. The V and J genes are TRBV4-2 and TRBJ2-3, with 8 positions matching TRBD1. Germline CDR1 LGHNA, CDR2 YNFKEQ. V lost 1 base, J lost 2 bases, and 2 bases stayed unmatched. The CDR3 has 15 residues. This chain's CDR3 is CASSQGTGPTDTQYF. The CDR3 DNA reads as TGTGCCAGCAGCCAAGGGACAGGGCCCACAGATACGCAGTATTTT.

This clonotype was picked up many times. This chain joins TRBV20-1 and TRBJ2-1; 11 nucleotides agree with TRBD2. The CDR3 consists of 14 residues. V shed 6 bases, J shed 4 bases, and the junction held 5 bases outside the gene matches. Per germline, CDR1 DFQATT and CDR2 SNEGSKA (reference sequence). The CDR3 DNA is TGCAGTGCGAGGATAGCGGGGGGGTACAATGAGCAGTTCTTC. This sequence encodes CSARIAGGYNEQFF.

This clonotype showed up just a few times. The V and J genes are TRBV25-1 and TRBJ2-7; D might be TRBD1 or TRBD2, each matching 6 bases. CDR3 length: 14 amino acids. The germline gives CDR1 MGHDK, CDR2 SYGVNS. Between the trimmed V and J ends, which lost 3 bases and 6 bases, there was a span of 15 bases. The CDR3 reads CASSDRRGNAEQYF. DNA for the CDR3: TGTGCCAGCAGTGATCGGAGGGGGAATGCCGAGCAGTACTTC.

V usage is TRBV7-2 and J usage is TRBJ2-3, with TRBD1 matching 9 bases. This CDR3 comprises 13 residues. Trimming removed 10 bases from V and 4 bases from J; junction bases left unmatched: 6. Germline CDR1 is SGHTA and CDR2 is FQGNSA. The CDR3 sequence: CAIQGQGADTQYF. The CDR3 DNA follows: TGTGCCATCCAGGGACAGGGAGCAGATACGCAGTATTTT.

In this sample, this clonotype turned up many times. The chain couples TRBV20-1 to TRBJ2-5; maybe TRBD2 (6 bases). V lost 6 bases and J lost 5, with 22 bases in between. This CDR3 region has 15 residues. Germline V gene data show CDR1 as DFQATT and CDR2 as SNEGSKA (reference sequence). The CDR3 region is CSAGGFGSSGETQYF. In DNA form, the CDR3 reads TGCAGTGCCGGGGGTTTCGGATCGTCGGGGGAGACCCAGTACTTC.

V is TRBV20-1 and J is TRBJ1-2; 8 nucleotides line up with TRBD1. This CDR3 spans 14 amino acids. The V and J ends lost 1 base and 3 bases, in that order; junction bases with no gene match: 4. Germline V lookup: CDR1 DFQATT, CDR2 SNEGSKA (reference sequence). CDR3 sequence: CSARGPGGDYGYTF. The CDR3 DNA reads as TGCAGTGCTAGAGGGCCAGGGGGCGACTATGGCTACACCTTC.

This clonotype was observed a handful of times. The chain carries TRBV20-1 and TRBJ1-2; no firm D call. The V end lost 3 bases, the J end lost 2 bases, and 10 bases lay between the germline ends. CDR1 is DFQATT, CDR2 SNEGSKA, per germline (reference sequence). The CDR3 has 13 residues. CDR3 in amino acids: CSARAGLNYGYTF. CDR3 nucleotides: TGCAGTGCTAGGGCTGGACTGAACTATGGCTACACCTTC.

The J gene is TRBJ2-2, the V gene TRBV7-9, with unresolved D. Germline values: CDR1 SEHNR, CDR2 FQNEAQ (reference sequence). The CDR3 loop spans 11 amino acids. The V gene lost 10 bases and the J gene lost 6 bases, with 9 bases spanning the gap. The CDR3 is CAMQESGELFF. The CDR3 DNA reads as TGTGCCATGCAGGAATCCGGGGAGCTGTTTTTT.